A single sample is the source of the 22 T cell receptor beta chains below, sequenced in a study of T cells in localized non-small cell lung cancer. The method was immunoSEQ multiplex PCR; TCRdb's version includes in-frame clones alone and lacks a portion of them. The sample carries roughly 35,000 clones, 92% recorded once. This material consisted of peripheral blood, taken before any cancer treatment. These TCRs come from a female donor aged 60 or older with stage I lung adenocarcinoma.

The chain is built from TRBV10-2 and TRBJ2-7, with D possibly TRBD1 on 5 matching bases. The CDR3 sequence is 13 residues long. Trimming took off 5 bases at V and 3 bases at J, with 11 bases between the two ends. Per the germline V gene, CDR1 is WSHSY and CDR2 is SAAADI. The CDR3 nucleotides read TGCGCCAGCAGTATGACAGACAACTACGAGCAGTACTTC. The encoded protein is CASSMTDNYEQYF.

This clone has only one observation. The chain couples TRBV7-9 to TRBJ1-5; 9 nucleotides line up with TRBD1. The V segment lost 1 base and the J segment 4 bases; nucleotides outside the gene matches: 8. This CDR3 has 17 amino acids. Germline V gives CDR1 SEHNR, CDR2 FQNEAQ (reference sequence). The CDR3 sequence: CASSLGRLGTGNQPQHF. DNA of the CDR3: TGTGCCAGCAGCTTAGGCCGCCTCGGGACAGGGAATCAGCCCCAGCATTTT.

The chain couples TRBV7-9 to TRBJ1-1; D may be TRBD1 (6 bases). The V gene's germline CDR1 is SEHNR and CDR2 FQNEAQ (reference sequence). This CDR3 spans 14 amino acids. V gave up 5 bases and J gave up 7 bases, with 17 bases separating them. The CDR3 loop reads CASSREVGQGEAFF. In DNA form, the CDR3 reads TGTGCCAGCAGCCGAGAGGTGGGACAAGGTGAAGCTTTCTTT.

The chain has TRBV5-1 and TRBJ1-1; possibly TRBD1 for D (6 bases). The V gene lost 4 bases and the J gene lost 4 bases, with 20 bases spanning the gap. The length of the CDR3 is 16 residues. From germline, CDR1 is SGHRS and CDR2 YFSETQ. The CDR3 spells CASSPTVGGLGTEAFF. In nucleotides, the CDR3 is TGCGCCAGCAGCCCTACAGTCGGGGGGCTGGGCACTGAAGCTTTCTTT. The variable domain in full, completed from reference TRBV5-1 and TRBJ1-1, reads KAGVTQTPRYLIKTRGQQVTLSCSPISGHRSVSWYQQTPGQGLQFLFEYFSETQRNKGNFPGRFSGRQFSNSRSEMNVSTLELGDSALYLCASSPTVGGLGTEAFFGQGTRLTVV.

The V gene is TRBV19, the J gene TRBJ2-7; TRBD1 aligns across 10 bases. V shed 4 bases and J 1 base; nucleotides not matched to a gene: 7. CDR3 size: 16 residues. Germline assignment: CDR1 LNHDA and CDR2 SQIVND (reference sequence). CDR3 region: CASSTAGTGASYEQYF. The CDR3 coding sequence is TGTGCCAGTAGTACGGCCGGGACAGGGGCATCCTACGAGCAGTACTTC.

This chain uses TRBV5-1 with TRBJ2-3; 14 positions agree with TRBD2. The ends lost 3 bases at V and 1 base at J; junction bases unmatched: 7. CDR1 and CDR2 (germline): SGHRS, YFSETQ. The length of the CDR3 is 18 residues. In DNA form, the CDR3 reads TGCGCCAGCAGCTCCAGGACTAGCGGGGGGATCCGCACAGATACGCAGTATTTT. Translated, it gives CASSSRTSGGIRTDTQYF.

The J gene is TRBJ2-5, the V gene TRBV28; TRBD2 agrees at 11 bases. Germline loops: CDR1 MDHEN, CDR2 SYDVKM. The CDR3 loop spans 14 amino acids. Unmatched junction bases numbered 8, after V lost 7 bases and J lost 7 bases. CDR3 nucleotides: TGTGCCAGCATCCTTAGCGGGGGGGCGGGGACCCAGTACTTC. Its protein product is CASILSGGAGTQYF.

The chain is built from TRBV30 and TRBJ1-6; no definite D call. The length of the CDR3 is 13 residues. V lost 4 bases, J lost 8 bases, and 12 bases lay in between. Germline CDR1 reads GTSNPN; CDR2 reads SVGIG (reference sequence). The CDR3: CAWKRGYDSPLHF. Here the CDR3 DNA reads TGTGCCTGGAAGAGAGGGTACGATTCACCCCTCCACTTT.

V gene TRBV10-3 combines with J gene TRBJ1-2; D might be TRBD1 (5 bases). The CDR3 runs 13 residues. The germline CDR1 and CDR2 sequences are ENHRY and SYGVKD. Trimming took off 10 bases at V and 5 bases at J, with 17 bases between the two ends. The CDR3, as DNA: TGTGCCACCCCCCCGGGGGGGGGTTATGGCTACACCTTC. Its protein product is CATPPGGGYGYTF.

The chain joins TRBV6-1 to TRBJ2-3, with TRBD1 matching over 11 bases. The CDR3 loop spans 15 amino acids. Losses at the gene ends were 7 bases for V and 1 base for J; bases not matched to a gene: 4. Germline CDR1 reads MNHNS; CDR2 reads SASEGT. The CDR3 is CASTGQGAGTDTQYF. The DNA for the CDR3 is TGTGCCAGCACCGGACAGGGGGCCGGCACAGATACGCAGTATTTT.

This chain links TRBV18 with TRBJ1-1; D remains unclear. V lost 1 base to trimming and J lost 1 base, with 10 bases between them. The length of the CDR3 is 15 residues. CDR1 is KGHSH, CDR2 LQKENI, per germline. CDR3 DNA sequence: TGTGCCAGCTCACCACTAGGAACGCAGAACACTGAAGCTTTCTTT. Translation gives CASSPLGTQNTEAFF.

The chain recombines TRBV21-1 with TRBJ1-3; TRBD1, the table's D call, was not compared with the DNA. TRBV21-1 is noted as a pseudogene. The CDR3 contains 14 residues. In nucleotides, the CDR3 is TGTGCCAGCAGCATAACAGGTTCAGAAAACACCATATATTTT. Translated: CASSITGSENTIYF.

V gene TRBV7-8 combines with J gene TRBJ1-1, with unresolved D. The CDR3 runs to 15 residues. Germline lookup yields CDR1 SGHVS and CDR2 FQNEAQ. Between the trimmed V and J ends, which lost 0 bases and 1 base, there was a span of 9 bases. The CDR3 region is CASSLAQTANTEAFF. CDR3 nucleotides: TGTGCCAGCAGCTTAGCGCAAACGGCGAACACTGAAGCTTTCTTT.

The gene calls are TRBV11-3 and TRBJ2-7; 9 bases agree with TRBD2. This CDR3 has 14 residues. Unmatched junction bases numbered 4, after V lost 5 bases and J lost 2 bases. Germline V gene lookup returns CDR1 SGHNT and CDR2 YENEEA. DNA for the CDR3: TGTGCCAGCAGCACGCGGGGGGGAACCTACGAGCAGTACTTC. Translation gives CASSTRGGTYEQYF. Supplemented by reference TRBV11-3 and TRBJ2-7, the full variable domain reads EAGVVQSPRYKIIEKKQPVAFWCNPISGHNTLYWYLQNLGQGPELLIRYENEEAVDDSQLPKDRFSAERLKGVDSTLKIQPAELGDSAVYLCASSTRGGTYEQYFGPGTRLTVT.

This clone has a single count. The chain couples TRBV19 to TRBJ1-5; no firm D call. With 3 bases removed from V and 3 bases from J, the gap between germline ends came to 9 bases. The CDR3 has 14 residues. Germline V gene data show CDR1 as LNHDA and CDR2 as SQIVND (reference sequence). CDR3 protein: CASSIGSHNQPQHF. CDR3 nucleotide sequence: TGTGCCAGTAGTATTGGGTCACACAATCAGCCCCAGCATTTT.

This rearrangement joins TRBV5-4 to TRBJ2-7; the D gene is possibly TRBD1 (6 bases). Germline CDR1 and CDR2: SGHNT and YYREEE (reference sequence). V was pared by 3 bases and J by 7 bases, with 14 bases between. This CDR3 is 13 amino acids long. In DNA form, the CDR3 reads TGTGCCAGCAGCTCCAGGGGATTTCAAGAGCAGTACTTC. Encoded protein: CASSSRGFQEQYF.

This CDR3 reads CASSSSGTGLTEAFF. The CDR3 DNA reads as TGTGCCAGCTCATCCTCCGGGACAGGGTTGACTGAAGCTTTCTTT. This chain links TRBV18 with TRBJ1-1, with 9 nucleotides matching TRBD1. Germline V gene lookup returns CDR1 KGHSH and CDR2 LQKENI. The trim removed 5 bases at V and 5 bases at J, leaving 9 bases unmatched. This CDR3 is built from 15 residues.

The V call is TRBV2, the J call TRBJ2-7, with TRBD1 matching over 9 bases. Germline assignment: CDR1 SNHLY and CDR2 FYNNEI. The CDR3 has 15 amino acids. V was pared by 5 bases and J by 7 bases, with 12 bases of the junction left unmatched. This CDR3 is CASSRPGQGMVEQYF. CDR3 bases: TGTGCCAGCAGTCGACCGGGACAGGGTATGGTGGAGCAGTACTTC.

This clone has a handful of counts. This sequence joins TRBV2 and TRBJ1-6, with TRBD1 identical over 9 bases. This CDR3 is 14 amino acids long. The J segment lost 10 bases and the V segment lost 1 base, leaving 2 bases of the junction unmatched. The germline CDR1 and CDR2 sequences are SNHLY and FYNNEI. As DNA, the CDR3 is TGTGCCAGCAGTGAAGGGACAGGGGTCTCACCCCTCCACTTT. Translation: CASSEGTGVSPLHF.

The V gene is TRBV28, the J gene TRBJ1-6; D call uncertain. The CDR3 consists of 15 residues. The germline V gene has CDR1 MDHEN and CDR2 SYDVKM. V was shortened by 3 bases and J by 0 bases, with 6 bases between the two germline ends. The CDR3 loop reads CASSFWRSYNSPLHF. In nucleotides, the CDR3 is TGTGCCAGCAGTTTCTGGCGCTCCTATAATTCACCCCTCCACTTT.

The chain uses TRBV5-1 and TRBJ2-7; D call uncertain. Trimming cost V 4 bases and J 7 bases, with 12 bases left between them. Germline values: CDR1 SGHRS, CDR2 YFSETQ. The CDR3 has 12 residues. CDR3: CASSQSTGEQYF. Written as DNA, the CDR3 is TGCGCCAGCAGCCAGAGTACCGGAGAGCAGTACTTC.

V is TRBV10-3 and J is TRBJ2-2; D gene uncertain. Trimming cost V 0 bases and J 1 base, with 6 bases left between them. The CDR3 has 15 residues. CDR1 is ENHRY, CDR2 SYGVKD, per germline. CDR3 sequence: CAISESPGNTGELFF. In DNA, the CDR3 is TGTGCCATCAGTGAGTCCCCCGGGAACACCGGGGAGCTGTTTTTT.